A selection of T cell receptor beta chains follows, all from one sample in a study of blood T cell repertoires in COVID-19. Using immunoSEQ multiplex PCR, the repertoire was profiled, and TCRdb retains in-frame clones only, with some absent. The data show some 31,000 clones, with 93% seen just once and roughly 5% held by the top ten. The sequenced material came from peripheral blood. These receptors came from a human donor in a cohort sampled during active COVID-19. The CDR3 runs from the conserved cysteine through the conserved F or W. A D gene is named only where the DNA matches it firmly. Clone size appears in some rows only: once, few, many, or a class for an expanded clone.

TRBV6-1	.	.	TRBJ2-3	TGTGCCAGCAGTGAACGAGCAGATACGCAGTATTTT	CASSERADTQYF
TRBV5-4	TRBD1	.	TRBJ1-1	TGTGCCAGCAGCTTGGCAGGGGGGAACACTGAAGCTTTCTTT	CASSLAGGNTEAFF
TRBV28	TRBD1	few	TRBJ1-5	TGTGCCAGCAGTTTAGCCGGACAGGGCGAACCCAATCAGCCCCAGCATTTT	CASSLAGQGEPNQPQHF
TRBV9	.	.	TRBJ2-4	TGTGCCAGCAGCGACGAGGGCAGACCCAAAAACATTCAGTACTTC	CASSDEGRPKNIQYF
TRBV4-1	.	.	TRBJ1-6	TGCGCCAGCAGCCAAGATCTAGGGGGGGGGACACCCCTCCACTTT	CASSQDLGGGTPLHF
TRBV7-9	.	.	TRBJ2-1	TGTGCCAGCAGAACATCAGGGGACTACAATGAGCAGTTCTTC	CASRTSGDYNEQFF
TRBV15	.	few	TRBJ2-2	TGTGCCACCAGCGGTCGACAGTACACCGGGGAGCTGTTTTTT	CATSGRQYTGELFF
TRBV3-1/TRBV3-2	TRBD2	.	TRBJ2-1	TGTGCCAGCAGCCAAGATTTGGGCGGGAGGCCTCTTAATGAGCAGTTCTTC	CASSQDLGGRPLNEQFF
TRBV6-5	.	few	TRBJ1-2	TGTGCCAGCAGTCCAAAGGGACACACCGGCTACACCTTC	CASSPKGHTGYTF
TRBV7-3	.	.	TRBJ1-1	TGTGCCAGCAGCTTAGTTCAGGGGATCACTGAAGCTTTCTTT	CASSLVQGITEAFF
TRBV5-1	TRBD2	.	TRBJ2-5	TGCGCCAGCAGCTCAACTAGCGGGAGGGCCAAAGAGACCCAGTACTTC	CASSSTSGRAKETQYF
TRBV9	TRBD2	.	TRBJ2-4	TGTGCCAGCAGCGTAGTAGGGCTAGCGGGGGGAATTCAGTACTTC	CASSVVGLAGGIQYF
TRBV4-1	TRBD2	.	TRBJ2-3	TGCGCCAGCAGCCAAGATTTTTCCAGCGGGACTTTGGCAGATACGCAGTATTTT	CASSQDFSSGTLADTQYF
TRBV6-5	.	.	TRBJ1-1	TGTGCCAGCAGTTACTCGGACGGACACGAAGTGGCTTTCTTT	CASSYSDGHEVAFF
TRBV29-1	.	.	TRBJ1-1	TGCAGCGTTGTGGTCGGTCCGATGTGGGCTTTCTTT	CSVVVGPMWAFF
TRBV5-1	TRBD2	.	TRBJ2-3	TGCGCCAGCACCACTGTGGGGGGGGTCACAGATACGCAGTATTTT	CASTTVGGVTDTQYF
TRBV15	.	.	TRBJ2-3	TGTGCCACCAGCAGAGACAAGGAGGATACGCAGTATTTT	CATSRDKEDTQYF
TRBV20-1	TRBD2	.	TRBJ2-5	TGCAGTGCTAGTCCTCCTAGCGGGAGTGGTGAGACCCAGTACTTC	CSASPPSGSGETQYF
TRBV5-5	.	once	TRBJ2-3	TGTGCCAGCAGCTTGGTCCTAGCAACGGGAGTAGATACGCAGTATTTT	CASSLVLATGVDTQYF
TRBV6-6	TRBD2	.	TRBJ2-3	TGTGCCAGCAGTCGGACTAGCGCCACAGATACGCAGTATTTT	CASSRTSATDTQYF
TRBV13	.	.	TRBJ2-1	TGTGCCAGCAGCTTAGGCCGGACTGGGCACAATGAGCAGTTCTTC	CASSLGRTGHNEQFF
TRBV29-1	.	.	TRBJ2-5	TGCAGCGTCCACAGGGGGGGGCTAGAGACCCAGTACTTC	CSVHRGGLETQYF
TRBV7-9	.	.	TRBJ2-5	TGTGCCAGCAGCTCGACGGAGGTCACCCAGTACTTC	CASSSTEVTQYF
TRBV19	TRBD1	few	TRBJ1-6	TGTGCCAGTAGGGACAGGTTTAATTCACCCCTCCACTTT	CASRDRFNSPLHF
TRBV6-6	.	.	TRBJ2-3	TGTGCCAGCAGTAGAGATCTGGGGGCCGGCACAGATACGCAGTATTTT	CASSRDLGAGTDTQYF
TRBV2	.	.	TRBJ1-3	TGTGCCAGCAGTGGCCACGGGGACACCATATATTTT	CASSGHGDTIYF
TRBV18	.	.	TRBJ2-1	TGTGCCAGCGCCGAAAACCGGGACACCAATGAGCAGTTCTTC	CASAENRDTNEQFF
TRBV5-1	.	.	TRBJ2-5	TGCGCCAGCAGCTTGGGCGACAGCAAAGAGACCCAGTACTTC	CASSLGDSKETQYF
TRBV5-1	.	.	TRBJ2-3	TGCGCCAGCAGCTTGGTCCGGGGTCTAGCAGATACGCAGTATTTT	CASSLVRGLADTQYF
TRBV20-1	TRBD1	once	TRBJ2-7	TGCAGTGCTAGTCCCAGGGGGCACTACGAGCAGTACTTC	CSASPRGHYEQYF
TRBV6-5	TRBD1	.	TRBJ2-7	TGTGCCAGCAGTTACTTCTCAGGACAGGGTTACGAGCAGTACTTC	CASSYFSGQGYEQYF
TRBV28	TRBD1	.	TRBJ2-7	TGTGCCAGCACCACCCCGGGACAGGGGACCTACGAGCAGTACTTC	CASTTPGQGTYEQYF
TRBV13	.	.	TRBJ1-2	TGTGCCAGCAGCTTCACTGCGGGGGGTGGCTACACCTTC	CASSFTAGGGYTF
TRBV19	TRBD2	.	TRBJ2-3	TGTGCCAGTAGGGTTCGGAGCGGGGGGACCACAGATACGCAGTATTTT	CASRVRSGGTTDTQYF
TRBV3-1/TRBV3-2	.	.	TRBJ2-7	TGTGCCAGCAGCCAAACTATTTACGAGCAGTACTTC	CASSQTIYEQYF
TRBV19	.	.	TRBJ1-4	TGTGCCAGCAAGAGCGTCGGGAGGGCCAATGAAAAACTGTTTTTT	CASKSVGRANEKLFF
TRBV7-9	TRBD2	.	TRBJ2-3	TGTGCCAGCAGCAACGATCAACTAGCGGGAGGGACCTATTCGGGGCCAGATACGCAGTATTTT	CASSNDQLAGGTYSGPDTQYF
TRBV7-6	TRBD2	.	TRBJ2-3	TGTGCCAGCAGCTTAAGTACTAGCGGGAGAAAACAAGATACGCAGTATTTT	CASSLSTSGRKQDTQYF
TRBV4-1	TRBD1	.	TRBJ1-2	TGCGCCAGCAGCCAAGTTCCCGACAGGGGGTATGGCTACACCTTC	CASSQVPDRGYGYTF
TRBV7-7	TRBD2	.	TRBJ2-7	TGTGCTAGCAGCGACGGACTAGCGGGAGGGCCGAGTGAGCAGTACTTC	CASSDGLAGGPSEQYF
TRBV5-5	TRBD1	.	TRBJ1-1	TGTGCCAGCAGCTTGGGAGACCTTCCCGGACAGGGAAACACTGAAGCTTTCTTT	CASSLGDLPGQGNTEAFF
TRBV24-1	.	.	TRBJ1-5	TGTGCCACCAGTTCATCTTCGGGGGGCGGAATGAATCAGCCCCAGCATTTT	CATSSSSGGGMNQPQHF